This TCR beta chain emerged from a study of blood T cell repertoires in COVID-19. The table came from immunoSEQ multiplex PCR; TCRdb's copy has only in-frame clones and leaves some out. This table holds tens of thousands of clones, approximately 87% found once. Source material: peripheral blood. This receptor was obtained from a woman older than 75 with acute or convalescent COVID-19.

The CDR3 here is CASSLTARGAGNQPQHF. In DNA, the CDR3 is TGCGCCAGCAGCTTGACCGCACGGGGGGCGGGGAATCAGCCCCAGCATTTT. The chain couples TRBV5-1 to TRBJ1-5; the D gene is possibly TRBD1 (6 bases). The CDR3 loop spans 17 amino acids. Trimming removed 1 base at V and 4 bases at J, with 18 bases between. Germline loops: CDR1 SGHRS, CDR2 YFSETQ.